This T cell receptor beta chain was sequenced for a study of shared clonotypes between healthy human individuals. Regarding the study as a whole: A small donor pool kept down the genetic and exposure-history diversity that was represented. Among the subsets, naive ones generally showed larger estimated richness than memory ones. Clonotypes that were shared across a few donors made up 4% to 6% of naive CD4 clonotypes.

For this clone: Its antigen is not identified.

TCRdb keeps only in-frame clones here, not all; method: immunoSEQ multiplex PCR. Of around 1.4 million clones detected, around 98.5% appear once; the ten largest clones hold over 0.3%. The CDR3 spans 13 residues. Germline CDR1 and CDR2: MNHNS and SASEGT. V lost 8 bases and J lost 3, with 11 bases in between. The material sequenced was naive CD4+ T cells sorted from blood. Documented subset: CD45RA+ positively selected. The chain employs TRBV6-1 and TRBJ2-1; D assignment may be TRBD1 or TRBD2 (5 bases each). The receptor's source is a man under 40 in good health. DNA for the CDR3: TGTGCCAGCCGGGACCAACTCTACAATGAGCAGTTCTTC. Protein sequence: CASRDQLYNEQFF.